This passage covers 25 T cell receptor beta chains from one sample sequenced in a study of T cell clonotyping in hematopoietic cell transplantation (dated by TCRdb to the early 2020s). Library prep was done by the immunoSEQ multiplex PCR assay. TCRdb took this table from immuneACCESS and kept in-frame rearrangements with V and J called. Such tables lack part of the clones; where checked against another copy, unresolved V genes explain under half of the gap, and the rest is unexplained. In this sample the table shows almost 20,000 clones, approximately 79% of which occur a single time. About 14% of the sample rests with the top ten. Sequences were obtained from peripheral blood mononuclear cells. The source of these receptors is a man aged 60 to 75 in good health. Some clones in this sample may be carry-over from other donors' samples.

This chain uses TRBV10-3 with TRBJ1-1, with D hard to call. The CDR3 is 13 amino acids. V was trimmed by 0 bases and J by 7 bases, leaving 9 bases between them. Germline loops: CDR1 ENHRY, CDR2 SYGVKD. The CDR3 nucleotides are TGTGCCATCAGTGAGTCTGGGGTGGATGAAGCTTTCTTT. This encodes CAISESGVDEAFF.

The CDR3 loop is CASSYASNYQETQYF. The CDR3 bases are TGTGCCAGCAGTTACGCATCGAATTACCAAGAGACCCAGTACTTC. The chain carries TRBV6-5 and TRBJ2-5; D is unresolved. The V end lost 2 bases, the J end lost 0 bases, and 10 bases lay between the germline ends. In germline, CDR1 is MNHEY, CDR2 SVGAGI. The CDR3 sequence is 15 residues long.

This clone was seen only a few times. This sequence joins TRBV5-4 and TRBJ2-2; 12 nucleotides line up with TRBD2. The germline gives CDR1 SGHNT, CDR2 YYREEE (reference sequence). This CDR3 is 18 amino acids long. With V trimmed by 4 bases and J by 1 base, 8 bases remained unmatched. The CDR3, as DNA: TGTGCCAGCAGCCAGGACGGACTAGCGGGGTTGAACACCGGGGAGCTGTTTTTT. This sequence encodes CASSQDGLAGLNTGELFF.

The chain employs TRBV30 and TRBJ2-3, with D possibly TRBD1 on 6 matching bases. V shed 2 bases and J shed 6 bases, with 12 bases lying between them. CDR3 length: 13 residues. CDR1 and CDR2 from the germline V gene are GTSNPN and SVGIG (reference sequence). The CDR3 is CAWSIRGSDTQYF. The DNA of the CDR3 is TGTGCCTGGAGTATCAGGGGAAGCGATACGCAGTATTTT.

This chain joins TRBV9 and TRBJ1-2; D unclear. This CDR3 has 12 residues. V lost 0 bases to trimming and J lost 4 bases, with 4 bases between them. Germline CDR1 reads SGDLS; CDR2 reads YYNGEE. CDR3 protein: CASSVGSYGYTF. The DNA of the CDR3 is TGTGCCAGCAGCGTAGGGAGCTATGGCTACACCTTC.

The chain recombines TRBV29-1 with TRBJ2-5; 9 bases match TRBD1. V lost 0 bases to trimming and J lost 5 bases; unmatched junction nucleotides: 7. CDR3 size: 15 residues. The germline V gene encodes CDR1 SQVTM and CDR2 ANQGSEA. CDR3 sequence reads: CSVEEDRGRSETQYF. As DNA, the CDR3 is TGCAGCGTTGAAGAGGACAGGGGTCGATCGGAGACCCAGTACTTC.

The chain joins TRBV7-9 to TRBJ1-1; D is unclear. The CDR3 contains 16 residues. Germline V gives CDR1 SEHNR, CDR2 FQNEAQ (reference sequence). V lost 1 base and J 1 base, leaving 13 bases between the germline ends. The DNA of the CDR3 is TGTGCCAGCAGCTTAGAGGCGGTTGGGCGGAACACTGAAGCTTTCTTT. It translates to CASSLEAVGRNTEAFF. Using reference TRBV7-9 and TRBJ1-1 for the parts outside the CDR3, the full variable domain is DTGVSQNPRHKITKRGQNVTFRCDPISEHNRLYWYRQTLGQGPEFLTYFQNEAQLEKSRLLSDRFSAERPKGSFSTLEIQRTEQGDSAMYLCASSLEAVGRNTEAFFGQGTRLTVV.

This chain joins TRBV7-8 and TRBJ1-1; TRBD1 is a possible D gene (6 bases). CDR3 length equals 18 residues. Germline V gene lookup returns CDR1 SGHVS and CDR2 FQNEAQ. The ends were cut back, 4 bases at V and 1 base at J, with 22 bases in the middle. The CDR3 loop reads CASSYLSFGGQSNTEAFF. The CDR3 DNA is TGTGCCAGCAGCTATCTTAGTTTTGGTGGACAGTCGAACACTGAAGCTTTCTTT.

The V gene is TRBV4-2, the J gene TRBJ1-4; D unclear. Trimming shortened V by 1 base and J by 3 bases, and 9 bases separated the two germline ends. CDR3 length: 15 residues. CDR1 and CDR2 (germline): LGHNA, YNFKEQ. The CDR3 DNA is TGTGCCAGCAGCCAAGTGACTCAGCCTAATGAAAAACTGTTTTTT. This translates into CASSQVTQPNEKLFF.

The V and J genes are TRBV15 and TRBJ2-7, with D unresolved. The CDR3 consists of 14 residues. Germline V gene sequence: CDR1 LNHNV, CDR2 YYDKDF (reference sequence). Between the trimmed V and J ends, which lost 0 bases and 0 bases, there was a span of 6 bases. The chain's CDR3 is CATSRDHGSYEQYF. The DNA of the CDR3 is TGTGCCACCAGCAGAGATCACGGCTCCTACGAGCAGTACTTC.

CDR3 in amino acids: CASSQVTGSYEQYF. The CDR3 nucleotides read TGTGCCAGCAGCCAAGTAACGGGTTCCTACGAGCAGTACTTC. The chain carries TRBV14 and TRBJ2-7; D not resolved. V lost 1 base to trimming and J lost 1 base, with 8 bases between them. Germline V lookup: CDR1 SGHDN, CDR2 FVKESK. The CDR3 runs 14 residues.

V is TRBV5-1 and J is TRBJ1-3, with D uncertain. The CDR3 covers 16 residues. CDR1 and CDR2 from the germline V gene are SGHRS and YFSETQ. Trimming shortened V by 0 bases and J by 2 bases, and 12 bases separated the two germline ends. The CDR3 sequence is CASSLVANNPGNTIYF. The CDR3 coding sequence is TGCGCCAGCAGCTTGGTAGCCAACAATCCTGGAAACACCATATATTTT.

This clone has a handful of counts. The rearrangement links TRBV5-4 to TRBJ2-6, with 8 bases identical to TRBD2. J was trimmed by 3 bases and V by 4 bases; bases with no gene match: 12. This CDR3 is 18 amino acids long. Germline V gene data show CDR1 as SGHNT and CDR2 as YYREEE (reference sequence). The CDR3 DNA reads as TGTGCCAGCAGCCCGGCGGGACTAGGGATTGGTGGGGCCAACGTCCTGACTTTC. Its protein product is CASSPAGLGIGGANVLTF.

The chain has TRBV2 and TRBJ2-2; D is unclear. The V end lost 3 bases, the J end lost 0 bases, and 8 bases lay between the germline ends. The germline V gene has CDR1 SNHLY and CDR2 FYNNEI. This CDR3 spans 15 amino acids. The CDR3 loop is CASSDANPNTGELFF. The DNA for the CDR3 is TGTGCCAGCAGTGACGCAAACCCGAACACCGGGGAGCTGTTTTTT. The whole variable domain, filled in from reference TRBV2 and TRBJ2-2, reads EPEVTQTPSHQVTQMGQEVILRCVPISNHLYFYWYRQILGQKVEFLVSFYNNEISEKSEIFDDQFSVERPDGSNFTLKIRSTKLEDSAMYFCASSDANPNTGELFFGEGSRLTVL.

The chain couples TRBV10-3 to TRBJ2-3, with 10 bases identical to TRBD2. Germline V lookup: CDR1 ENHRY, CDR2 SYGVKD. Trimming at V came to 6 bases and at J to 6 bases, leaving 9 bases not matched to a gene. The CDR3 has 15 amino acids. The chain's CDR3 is CAISEAGGSHDTQYF. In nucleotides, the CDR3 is TGTGCCATCAGCGAAGCGGGAGGGTCTCACGATACGCAGTATTTT.

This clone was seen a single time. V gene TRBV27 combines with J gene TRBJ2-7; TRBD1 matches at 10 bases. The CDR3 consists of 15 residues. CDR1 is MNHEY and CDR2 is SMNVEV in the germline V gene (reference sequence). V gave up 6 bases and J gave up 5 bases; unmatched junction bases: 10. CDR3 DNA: TGTGCCAGCAGGCACGTCCGACAGGGGGCGGACGAGCAGTACTTC. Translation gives CASRHVRQGADEQYF.

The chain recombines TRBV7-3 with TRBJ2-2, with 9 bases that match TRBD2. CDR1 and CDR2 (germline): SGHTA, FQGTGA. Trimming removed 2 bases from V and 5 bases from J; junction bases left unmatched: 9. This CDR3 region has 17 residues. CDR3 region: CASSLGPGLASTGELFF. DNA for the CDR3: TGTGCCAGCAGCTTAGGACCCGGACTAGCGAGTACCGGGGAGCTGTTTTTT.

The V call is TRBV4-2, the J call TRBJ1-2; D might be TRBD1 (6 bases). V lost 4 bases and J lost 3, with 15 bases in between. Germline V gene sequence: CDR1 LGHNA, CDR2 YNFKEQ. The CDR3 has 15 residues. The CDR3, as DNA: TGTGCCAGCAGCCTACAGGGATATAGTGACTATGGCTACACCTTC. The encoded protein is CASSLQGYSDYGYTF.

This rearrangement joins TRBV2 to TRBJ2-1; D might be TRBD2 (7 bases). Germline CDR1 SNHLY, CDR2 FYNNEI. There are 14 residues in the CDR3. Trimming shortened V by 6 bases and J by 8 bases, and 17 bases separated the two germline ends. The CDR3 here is CASRGRGGSYEQFF. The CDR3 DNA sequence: TGTGCCAGCAGGGGGAGGGGGGGTTCCTATGAGCAGTTCTTC.

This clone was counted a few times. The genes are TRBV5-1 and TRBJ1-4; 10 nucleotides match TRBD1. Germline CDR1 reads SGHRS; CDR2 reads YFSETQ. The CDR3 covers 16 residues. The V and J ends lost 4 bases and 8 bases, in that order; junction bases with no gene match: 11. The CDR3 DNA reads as TGCGCCAGCAGCCCGACATTGACAGGGGGCCCGGAAAAACTGTTTTTT. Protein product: CASSPTLTGGPEKLFF. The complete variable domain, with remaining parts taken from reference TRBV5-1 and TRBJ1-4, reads KAGVTQTPRYLIKTRGQQVTLSCSPISGHRSVSWYQQTPGQGLQFLFEYFSETQRNKGNFPGRFSGRQFSNSRSEMNVSTLELGDSALYLCASSPTLTGGPEKLFFGSGTQLSVL.

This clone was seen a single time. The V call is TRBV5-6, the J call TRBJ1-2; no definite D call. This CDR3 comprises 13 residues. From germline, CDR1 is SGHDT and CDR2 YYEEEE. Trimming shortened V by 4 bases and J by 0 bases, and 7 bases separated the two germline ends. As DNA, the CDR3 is TGTGCCAGCAGCACCAGTCCTAACTATGGCTACACCTTC. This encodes CASSTSPNYGYTF.

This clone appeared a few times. CDR3 coding DNA: TGCGCCAGCAGCCAAGGCCGTGGGGGTGACTATGGCTACACCTTC. As protein: CASSQGRGGDYGYTF. The gene calls are TRBV4-1 and TRBJ1-2; D may be TRBD1 (5 bases). V shed 1 base and J shed 3 bases, with 12 bases lying between them. Per the germline V gene, CDR1 is MGHRA and CDR2 is YSYEKL. The CDR3 is 15 amino acids.

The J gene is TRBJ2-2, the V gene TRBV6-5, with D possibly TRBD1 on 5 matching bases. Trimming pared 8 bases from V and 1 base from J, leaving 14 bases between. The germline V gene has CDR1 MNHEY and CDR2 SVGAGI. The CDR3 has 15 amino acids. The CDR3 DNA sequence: TGTGCCAGCTTATCTTGGCAGGGGAACACCGGGGAGCTGTTTTTT. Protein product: CASLSWQGNTGELFF.

CDR3 sequence: CASSTEGLYGYTF. The CDR3 DNA is TGTGCCAGTAGTACAGAGGGGCTCTATGGCTACACCTTC. The V gene is TRBV19, the J gene TRBJ1-2; D possibly corresponds to TRBD1 (5 bases). The V end was cut by 4 bases, the J end by 4 bases, with 10 bases between. Germline CDR1 LNHDA, CDR2 SQIVND (reference sequence). The CDR3 contains 13 residues.

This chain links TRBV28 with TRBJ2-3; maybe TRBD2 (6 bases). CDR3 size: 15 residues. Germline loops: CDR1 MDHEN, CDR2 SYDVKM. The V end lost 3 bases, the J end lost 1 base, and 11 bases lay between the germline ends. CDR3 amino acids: CASSLEGWGTDTQYF. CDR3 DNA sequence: TGTGCCAGCAGTTTGGAGGGGTGGGGCACAGATACGCAGTATTTT.